This T cell receptor (beta chain) comes out of a study of T cells after yellow fever vaccination. TCRdb recomputed calls from the 5' RACE reads with MiXCR, one row per CDR3 protein. The repertoire holds 400,000 to 650,000 distinct CDR3 sequences, with 20% to 25% as singletons. This clonotype was found a few times. The CDR3 spans 17 residues. V dropped 3 bases and J dropped 4; count of bases not matched to a gene: 10. CDR1 LGHNA and CDR2 YNFKEQ come from the germline V gene. This TCR derives from a man younger than 35 who received the YFV17D yellow fever vaccine. Sequenced material: PBMCs, taken less than 25 days after the first yellow fever vaccination. The chain combines TRBV4-2 with TRBJ2-2; 8 bases are a match to TRBD2. The CDR3 loop is CASSQTIRGGGTGELFF. As DNA, the CDR3 is TGTGCCAGCAGCCAGACCATTCGGGGGGGCGGCACCGGGGAGCTGTTTTTT.